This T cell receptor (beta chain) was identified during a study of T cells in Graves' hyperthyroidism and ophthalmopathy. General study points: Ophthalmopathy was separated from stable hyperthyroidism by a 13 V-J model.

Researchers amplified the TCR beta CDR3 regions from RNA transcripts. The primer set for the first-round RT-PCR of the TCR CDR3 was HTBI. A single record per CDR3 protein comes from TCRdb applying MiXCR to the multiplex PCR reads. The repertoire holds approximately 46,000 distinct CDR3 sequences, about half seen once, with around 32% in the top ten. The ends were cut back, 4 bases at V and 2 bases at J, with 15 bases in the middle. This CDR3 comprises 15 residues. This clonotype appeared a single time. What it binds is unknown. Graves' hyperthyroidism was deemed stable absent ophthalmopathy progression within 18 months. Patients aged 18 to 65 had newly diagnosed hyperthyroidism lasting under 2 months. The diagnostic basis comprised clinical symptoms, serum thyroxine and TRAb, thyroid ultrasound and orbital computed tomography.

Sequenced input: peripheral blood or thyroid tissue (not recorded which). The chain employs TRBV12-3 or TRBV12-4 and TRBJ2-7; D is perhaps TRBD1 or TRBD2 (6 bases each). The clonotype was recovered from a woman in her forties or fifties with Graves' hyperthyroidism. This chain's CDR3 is CASSYSPGEAYEQYF. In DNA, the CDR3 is TGTGCCAGCAGTTACTCTCCAGGGGAGGCCTACGAGCAGTACTTC.